These T cell receptor beta chains were read from a single sample in a study of T-cell reconstitution after alpha-beta-depleted transplantation in children. TCRdb ran MiXCR on the PCR reads and lists one entry per CDR3 protein. The sample lists hundreds of thousands of distinct CDR3 sequences, 10% to 15% occurring once. Sequencing was performed on PBMCs, mostly from graft donor cells, taken 360 days after TCRalphabeta/CD19-depleted stem cell transplant. The receptor source for this set is a male patient younger than 18 who had a stem cell transplant for acute myeloid leukemia, so the T cells may come from the graft donor. Each CDR3 is given with its conserved first and last residue. D genes are given only for firm matches. Clone size, where shown, is once, few, many, or a class for clones that have expanded.

NA,TRBJ2-1,TRBV20-1,13,few,CSARDRKGYEQFF,TGCAGTGCTAGAGATCGCAAGGGATATGAGCAGTTCTTC
NA,TRBJ2-7,TRBV29-1,11,many,CSVSWDYEQYF,TGCAGCGTCTCCTGGGACTACGAGCAGTACTTC
TRBD1,TRBJ1-2,TRBV7-2,15,NA,CASSLVGTGTYGYTF,TGTGCCAGCAGCTTAGTTGGGACAGGGACCTATGGCTACACCTTC
TRBD2,TRBJ2-3,TRBV29-1,14,NA,CSAGLAGVTDTQYF,TGCAGCGCAGGACTAGCGGGAGTCACAGATACGCAGTATTTT
TRBD2,TRBJ2-3,TRBV7-8,16,few,CASSLRLAGVSDTQYF,TGTGCCAGCAGCTTGAGACTAGCGGGAGTTTCAGATACGCAGTATTTT
TRBD2,TRBJ2-1,TRBV12-5,15,few,CASGPSGRAHNEQFF,TGTGCTAGTGGCCCGAGCGGGAGGGCCCACAATGAGCAGTTCTTC
TRBD1,TRBJ2-5,TRBV6-2/TRBV6-3,13,many,CASNDRVSETQYF,TGTGCCAGCAACGACAGGGTATCAGAGACCCAGTACTTC
NA,TRBJ2-5,TRBV5-1,15,few,CASSSLEGLRRTQYF,TGCGCCAGCAGCTCTTTGGAGGGGCTAAGAAGGACCCAGTACTTC
NA,TRBJ2-3,TRBV20-1,10,many,CSVRIDTQYF,TGCAGTGTCAGGATCGATACGCAGTATTTT
TRBD2,TRBJ2-7,TRBV15,15,many,CATSREGLAGGEQYF,TGTGCCACCAGCAGAGAAGGACTAGCGGGAGGAGAGCAGTACTTC
NA,TRBJ2-5,TRBV15,14,many,CATSREGLIETQYF,TGTGCCACCAGCAGAGAAGGGTTAATCGAGACCCAGTACTTC
TRBD2,TRBJ2-7,TRBV7-3,15,NA,CASSLRGTSGYEQYF,TGTGCCAGCAGCTTAAGAGGGACTAGCGGGTACGAGCAGTACTTC
TRBD2,TRBJ2-7,TRBV20-1,19,NA,CSAWADKKIRTSGLYEQYF,TGCAGTGCGTGGGCAGATAAAAAAATTAGGACTAGCGGGCTCTACGAGCAGTACTTC
TRBD2,TRBJ2-3,TRBV28,17,few,CASSLSGLAGEVDTQYF,TGTGCCAGCAGTTTATCAGGACTAGCGGGAGAGGTAGATACGCAGTATTTT